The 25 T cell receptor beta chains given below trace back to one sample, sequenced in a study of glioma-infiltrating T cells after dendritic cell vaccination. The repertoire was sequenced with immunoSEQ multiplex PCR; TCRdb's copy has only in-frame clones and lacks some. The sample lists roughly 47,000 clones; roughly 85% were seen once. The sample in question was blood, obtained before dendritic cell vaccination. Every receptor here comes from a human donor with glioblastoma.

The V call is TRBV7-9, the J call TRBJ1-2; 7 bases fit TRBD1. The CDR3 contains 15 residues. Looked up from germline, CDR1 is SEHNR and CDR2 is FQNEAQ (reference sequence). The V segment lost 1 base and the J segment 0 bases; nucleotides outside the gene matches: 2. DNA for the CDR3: TGTGCCAGCAGCTTAGGACAGGGCACTAACTATGGCTACACCTTC. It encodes CASSLGQGTNYGYTF.

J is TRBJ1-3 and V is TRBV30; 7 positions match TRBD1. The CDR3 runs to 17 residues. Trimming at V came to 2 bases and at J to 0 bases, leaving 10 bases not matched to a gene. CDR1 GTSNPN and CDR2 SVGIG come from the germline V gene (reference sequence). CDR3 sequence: CAWSLQGKISSGNTIYF. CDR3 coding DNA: TGTGCCTGGAGTCTACAGGGGAAAATCAGCTCTGGAAACACCATATATTTT.

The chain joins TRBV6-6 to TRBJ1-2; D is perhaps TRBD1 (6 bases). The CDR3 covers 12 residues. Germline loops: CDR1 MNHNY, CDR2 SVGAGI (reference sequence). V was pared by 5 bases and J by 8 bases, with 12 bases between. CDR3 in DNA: TGTGCCAGCAGTAGTGGGGGCGAGGGCTACACCTTC. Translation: CASSSGGEGYTF.

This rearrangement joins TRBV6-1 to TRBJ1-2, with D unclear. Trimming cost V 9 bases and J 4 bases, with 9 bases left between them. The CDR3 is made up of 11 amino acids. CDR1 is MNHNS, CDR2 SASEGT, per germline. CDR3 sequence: CASETGYGYTF. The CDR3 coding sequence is TGTGCCAGTGAAACGGGCTATGGCTACACCTTC.

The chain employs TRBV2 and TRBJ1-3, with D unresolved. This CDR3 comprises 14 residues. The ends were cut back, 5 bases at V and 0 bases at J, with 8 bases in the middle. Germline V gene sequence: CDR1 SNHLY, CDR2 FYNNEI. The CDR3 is CASSPESSGNTIYF. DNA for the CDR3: TGTGCCAGCAGTCCCGAGAGCTCTGGAAACACCATATATTTT.

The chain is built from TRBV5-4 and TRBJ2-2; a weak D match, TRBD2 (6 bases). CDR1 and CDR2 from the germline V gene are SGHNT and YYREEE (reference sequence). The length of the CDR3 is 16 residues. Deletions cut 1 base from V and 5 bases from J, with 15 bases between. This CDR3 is CASSLYSGGGTGELFF. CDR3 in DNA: TGTGCCAGCAGCTTGTATAGCGGTGGAGGGACCGGGGAGCTGTTTTTT.

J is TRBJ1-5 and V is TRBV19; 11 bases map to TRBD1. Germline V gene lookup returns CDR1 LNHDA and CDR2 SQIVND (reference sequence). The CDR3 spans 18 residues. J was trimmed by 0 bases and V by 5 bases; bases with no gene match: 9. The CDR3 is CASSGVGTGGHSNQPQHF. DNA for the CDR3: TGTGCCAGTAGTGGGGTCGGGACAGGGGGACATAGCAATCAGCCCCAGCATTTT. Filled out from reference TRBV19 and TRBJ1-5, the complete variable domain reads DGGITQSPKYLFRKEGQNVTLSCEQNLNHDAMYWYRQDPGQGLRLIYYSQIVNDFQKGDIAEGYSVSREKKESFPLTVTSAQKNPTAFYLCASSGVGTGGHSNQPQHFGDGTRLSIL.

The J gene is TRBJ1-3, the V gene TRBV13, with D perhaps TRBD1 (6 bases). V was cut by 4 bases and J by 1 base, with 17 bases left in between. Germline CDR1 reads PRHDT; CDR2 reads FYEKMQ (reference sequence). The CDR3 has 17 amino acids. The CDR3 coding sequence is TGTGCCAGCAGCTCATCTGGCGGGGGCCCATCTGGAAACACCATATATTTT. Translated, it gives CASSSSGGGPSGNTIYF.

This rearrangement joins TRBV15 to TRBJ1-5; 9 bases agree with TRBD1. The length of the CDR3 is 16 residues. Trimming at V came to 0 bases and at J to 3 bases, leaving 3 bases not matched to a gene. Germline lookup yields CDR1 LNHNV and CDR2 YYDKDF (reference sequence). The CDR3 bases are TGTGCCACCAGCAGAGAGGGACAGGGCCACAATCAGCCCCAGCATTTT. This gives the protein CATSREGQGHNQPQHF.

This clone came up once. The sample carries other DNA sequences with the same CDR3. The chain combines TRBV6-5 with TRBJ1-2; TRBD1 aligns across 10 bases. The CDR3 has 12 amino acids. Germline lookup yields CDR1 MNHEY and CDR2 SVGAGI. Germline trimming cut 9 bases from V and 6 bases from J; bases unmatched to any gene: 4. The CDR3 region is CASRTGGDGYTF. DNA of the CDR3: TGTGCCAGTCGGACAGGGGGAGATGGCTACACCTTC.

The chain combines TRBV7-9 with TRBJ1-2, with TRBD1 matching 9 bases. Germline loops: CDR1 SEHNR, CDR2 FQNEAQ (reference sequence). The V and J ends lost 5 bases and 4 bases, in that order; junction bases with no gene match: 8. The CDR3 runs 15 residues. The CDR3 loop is CASSQAGTGSYGYTF. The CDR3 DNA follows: TGTGCCAGCAGCCAAGCCGGGACAGGGTCCTATGGCTACACCTTC. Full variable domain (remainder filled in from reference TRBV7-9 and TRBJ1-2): DTGVSQNPRHKITKRGQNVTFRCDPISEHNRLYWYRQTLGQGPEFLTYFQNEAQLEKSRLLSDRFSAERPKGSFSTLEIQRTEQGDSAMYLCASSQAGTGSYGYTFGSGTRLTVV.

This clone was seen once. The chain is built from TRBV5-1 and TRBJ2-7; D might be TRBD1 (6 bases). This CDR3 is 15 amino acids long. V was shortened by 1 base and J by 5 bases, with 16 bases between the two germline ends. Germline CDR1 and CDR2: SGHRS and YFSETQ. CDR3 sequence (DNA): TGCGCCAGCAGCTTGTCAGGGGCGCCCCTAGACGAGCAGTACTTC. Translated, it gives CASSLSGAPLDEQYF.

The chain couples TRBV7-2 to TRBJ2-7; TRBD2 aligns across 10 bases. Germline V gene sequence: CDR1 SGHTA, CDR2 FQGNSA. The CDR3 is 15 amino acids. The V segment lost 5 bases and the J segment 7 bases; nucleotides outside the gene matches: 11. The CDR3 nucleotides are TGTGCCAGCAGCATACCAGCGGGAGGGCCCGTTGAGCAGTACTTC. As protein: CASSIPAGGPVEQYF.

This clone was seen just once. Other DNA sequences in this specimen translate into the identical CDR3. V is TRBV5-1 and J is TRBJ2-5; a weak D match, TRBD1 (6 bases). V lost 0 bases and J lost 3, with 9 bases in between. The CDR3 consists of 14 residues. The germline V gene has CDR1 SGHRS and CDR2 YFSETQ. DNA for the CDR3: TGCGCCAGCAGCTTGGGAACAGGGAAAGAGACCCAGTACTTC. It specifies CASSLGTGKETQYF.

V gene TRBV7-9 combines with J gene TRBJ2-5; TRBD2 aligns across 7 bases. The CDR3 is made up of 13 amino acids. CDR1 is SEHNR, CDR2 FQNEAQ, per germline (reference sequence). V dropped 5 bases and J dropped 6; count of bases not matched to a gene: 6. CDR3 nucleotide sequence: TGTGCCAGCAGCCTGGCGGGGGAGAAGACCCAGTACTTC. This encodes CASSLAGEKTQYF.

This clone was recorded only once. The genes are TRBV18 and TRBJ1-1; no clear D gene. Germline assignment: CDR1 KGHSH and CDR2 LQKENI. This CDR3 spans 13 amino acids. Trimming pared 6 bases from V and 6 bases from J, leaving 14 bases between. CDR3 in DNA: TGTGCCAGCTCCCCCGATGAGGCCTCTGAAGCTTTCTTT. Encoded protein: CASSPDEASEAFF.

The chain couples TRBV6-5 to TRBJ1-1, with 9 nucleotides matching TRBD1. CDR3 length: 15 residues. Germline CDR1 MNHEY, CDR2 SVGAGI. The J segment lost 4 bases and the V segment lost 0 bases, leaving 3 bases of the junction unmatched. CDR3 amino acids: CASSYSGTGFTEAFF. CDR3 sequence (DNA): TGTGCCAGCAGTTACTCGGGGACAGGGTTCACTGAAGCTTTCTTT.

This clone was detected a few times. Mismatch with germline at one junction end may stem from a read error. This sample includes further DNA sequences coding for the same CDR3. As DNA, the CDR3 is TGTGCCAGCAGCGTCTCCTATAATTCCCCCCTCCACTTT. This codes for CASSVSYNSPLHF. V gene TRBV25-1 combines with J gene TRBJ1-6, with D uncertain. Germline-derived CDR1 and CDR2 are MGHDK and SYGVNS. The CDR3 runs 13 residues. Based on the CDR3 plus reference TRBV25-1 and TRBJ1-6, the full variable domain is EADIYQTPRYLVIGTGKKITLECSQTMGHDKMYWYQQDPGMELHLIHYSYGVNSTEKGDLSSESTVSRIRTEHFPLTLESARPSHTSQYLCASSVSYNSPLHFGNGTRLTVT.

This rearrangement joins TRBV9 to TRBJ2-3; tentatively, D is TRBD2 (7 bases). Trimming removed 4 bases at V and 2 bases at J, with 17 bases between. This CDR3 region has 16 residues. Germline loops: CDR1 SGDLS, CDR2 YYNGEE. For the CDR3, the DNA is TGTGCCAGCAGCCCCTGGGGGCGGGGGTCCACAGATACGCAGTATTTT. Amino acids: CASSPWGRGSTDTQYF.

The CDR3 sequence: CASSVGRTGAQETQYF. Written as DNA, the CDR3 is TGTGCCAGCAGCGTAGGTCGGACAGGAGCCCAAGAGACCCAGTACTTC. This rearrangement joins TRBV9 to TRBJ2-5, with 7 bases lining up with TRBD1. V shed 0 bases, J shed 1 base, and the junction held 6 bases outside the gene matches. The CDR3 is 16 residues long. Germline assignment: CDR1 SGDLS and CDR2 YYNGEE.

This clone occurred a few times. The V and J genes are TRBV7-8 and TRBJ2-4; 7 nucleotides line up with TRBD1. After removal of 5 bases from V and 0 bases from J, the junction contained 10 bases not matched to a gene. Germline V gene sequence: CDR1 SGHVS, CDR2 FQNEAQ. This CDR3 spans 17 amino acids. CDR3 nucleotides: TGTGCCAGCAGCCTAGAAGGGGACAGACTAGCCAAAAACATTCAGTACTTC. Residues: CASSLEGDRLAKNIQYF.

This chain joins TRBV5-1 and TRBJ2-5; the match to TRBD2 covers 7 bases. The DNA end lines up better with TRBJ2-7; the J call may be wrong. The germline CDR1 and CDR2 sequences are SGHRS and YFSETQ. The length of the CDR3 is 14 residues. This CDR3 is CASSVAGDQGEQYF. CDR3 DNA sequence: TGCGCCAGCAGTGTGGCGGGAGACCAGGGCGAGCAGTACTTC.

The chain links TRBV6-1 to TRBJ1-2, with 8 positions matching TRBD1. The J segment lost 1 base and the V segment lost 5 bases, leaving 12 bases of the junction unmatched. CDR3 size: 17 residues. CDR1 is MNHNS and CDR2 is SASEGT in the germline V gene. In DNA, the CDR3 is TGTGCCAGCAGTAAAGGACAGGGTGGGTCCCATAACTATGGCTACACCTTC. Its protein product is CASSKGQGGSHNYGYTF.

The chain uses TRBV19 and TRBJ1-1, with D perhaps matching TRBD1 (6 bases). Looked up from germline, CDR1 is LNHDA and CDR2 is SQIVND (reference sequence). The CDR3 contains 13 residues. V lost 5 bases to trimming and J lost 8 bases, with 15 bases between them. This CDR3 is CASSPAGVLEAFF. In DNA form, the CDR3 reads TGTGCCAGTAGTCCGGCAGGGGTGCTAGAAGCTTTCTTT.

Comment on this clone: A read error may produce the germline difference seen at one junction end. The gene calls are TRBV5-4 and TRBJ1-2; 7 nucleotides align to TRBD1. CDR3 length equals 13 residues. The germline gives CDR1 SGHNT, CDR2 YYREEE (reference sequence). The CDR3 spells CASSLNRGNGYPF. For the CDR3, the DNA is TGTGCCAGCAGCTTGAACAGGGGTAATGGCTACCCCTTC.